This T cell receptor (beta chain) emerged from a study of blood T cells in healthy people across ages. This clonotype was seen more than once but under ten times. A sample-barcoded 5' primer and a J-beta primer mix were used in a second PCR of roughly 7 to 12 cycles. Tagging of each cDNA molecule was performed by a template-switch adaptor with 12 random nucleotides. TCRdb processed the 5' RACE reads anew with MiXCR; each CDR3 protein has one entry. The repertoire holds approximately 1,000,000 distinct CDR3 sequences, with 35% to 45% as singletons. Trimming removed 7 bases from V and 4 bases from J, with 13 bases in between. From germline, CDR1 is SEHNR and CDR2 FQNEAQ (reference sequence). The CDR3 has 13 residues.

The V and J genes are TRBV7-9 and TRBJ1-2; D is undetermined. The source of this sequence is a man aged 18-30 years in good health. The sample consisted of blood. The CDR3 DNA reads as TGTGCCAGCACTCTCGCCGGGATCTATGGCTACACCTTC. Protein sequence: CASTLAGIYGYTF.